The present T cell receptor beta chain was sequenced within a study of T cells in localized non-small cell lung cancer. Profiled with immunoSEQ multiplex PCR; TCRdb holds only in-frame clones, not every one. Here the sample spans about 5,400 clones, 35% to 45% being singletons. The CDR3 covers 14 residues. The V end was cut by 8 bases, the J end by 0 bases, with 8 bases between. Germline V gene sequence: CDR1 LNHDA, CDR2 SQIVND (reference sequence). The sequences come from lung tumor tissue, collected before any cancer treatment. The TCR originated in a male donor aged 60 or older with stage I squamous cell lung carcinoma. V usage is TRBV19 and J usage is TRBJ1-6, with unresolved D. CDR3 amino acids: CASRIISYNSPLHF. The CDR3 DNA reads TGTGCCAGTCGCATCATCTCCTATAATTCACCCCTCCACTTT.